This T cell receptor beta chain was recorded in a study of blood T cell repertoires in COVID-19. As originally analysed: Reference gene primer amplification yielded estimated nucleated cell counts. Measured with immunoSEQ multiplex PCR; TCRdb has only the in-frame clones, and not every one. The V and J calls and the clone size are those of that table, but D and trimming were determined from the DNA. The sample has around 200,000 clones, 65% to 80% seen once; the top ten hold roughly 12%. Germline loops: CDR1 SGHDN, CDR2 FVKESK. V was clipped by 4 bases and J by 2 bases; unmatched bases: 5. The CDR3 contains 14 residues.

The sequencing input was peripheral blood. This TCR came from a woman in her forties or fifties with acute or convalescent COVID-19. V usage is TRBV14 and J usage is TRBJ2-7; 7 nucleotides line up with TRBD2. The CDR3 protein is CASSRSSGTYEQYF. CDR3 DNA sequence: TGTGCCAGCAGCCGATCTAGCGGTACCTACGAGCAGTACTTC.